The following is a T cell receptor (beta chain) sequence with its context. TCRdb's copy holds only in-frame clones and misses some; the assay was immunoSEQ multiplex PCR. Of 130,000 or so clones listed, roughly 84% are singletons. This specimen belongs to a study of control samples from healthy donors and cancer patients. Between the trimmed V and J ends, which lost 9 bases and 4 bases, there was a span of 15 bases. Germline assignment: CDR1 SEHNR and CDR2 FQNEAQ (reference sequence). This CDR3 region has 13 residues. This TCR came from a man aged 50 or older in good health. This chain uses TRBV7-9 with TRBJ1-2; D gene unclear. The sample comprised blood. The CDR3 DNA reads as TGTGCCAGTGCCCAGGAGGCAGGCTATGGCTACACCTTC. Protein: CASAQEAGYGYTF.